This is a list of T cell receptor beta chains from one sample in a study of CD8+ T cells in alopecia areata. Method: immunoSEQ multiplex PCR; TCRdb's copy keeps in-frame clones and lacks some. The sample lists roughly 100,000 clones; about nine tenths were seen once. This sample comprised CD8+ T cells sorted from blood, obtained at roughly week 30, from a patient treated with tofacitinib. These TCRs come from a human donor with alopecia areata. CDR3s include the opening cysteine and the closing phenylalanine or tryptophan. A D gene is named only where the DNA matches it firmly. Rows may omit the clone size; those that give it use once, few, many or a size class.

medium-sized	TRBV6-5	TRBJ1-1	NA	CASSYSPEPPEAFF	TGTGCCAGCAGTTACTCACCAGAACCCCCGGAAGCTTTCTTT
few	TRBV29-1	TRBJ2-1	TRBD2	CSVEVVASLAGIGEQFF	TGCAGCGTTGAGGTGGTGGCGTCCCTAGCGGGAATTGGTGAGCAGTTCTTC
NA	TRBV7-8	TRBJ1-2	NA	CASSLVPANYGYTF	TGTGCCAGCAGCTTAGTCCCGGCTAACTATGGCTACACCTTC
NA	TRBV27	TRBJ1-1	NA	CASKLNGAGTEAFF	TGTGCCAGCAAACTAAACGGGGCTGGCACTGAAGCTTTCTTT
NA	TRBV19	TRBJ2-1	TRBD2	CASSIGGGSYNEQFF	TGTGCCAGTAGTATAGGCGGGGGCTCCTACAATGAGCAGTTCTTC
NA	TRBV9	TRBJ2-1	NA	CASSPSGRTAYNEQFF	TGTGCCAGCAGCCCCTCCGGAAGGACGGCCTACAATGAGCAGTTCTTC
NA	TRBV30	TRBJ2-7	TRBD2	CAWSLGLGNNEQYF	TGTGCCTGGAGTCTTGGACTAGGAAATAACGAGCAGTACTTC
NA	TRBV29-1	TRBJ2-7	TRBD2	CSVERTSGTYEQYF	TGCAGCGTTGAAAGGACTAGCGGGACTTACGAGCAGTACTTC
NA	TRBV5-4	TRBJ2-7	NA	CASSLGSTYEQYF	TGTGCCAGCAGCTTGGGGTCCACCTACGAGCAGTACTTC
NA	TRBV2	TRBJ2-4	NA	CASRGERGSVGNIQYF	TGTGCCAGCAGGGGTGAGAGGGGTAGTGTAGGTAACATTCAGTACTTC
NA	TRBV7-6	TRBJ2-3	TRBD2	CASSLAGAATDTQYF	TGTGCCAGCAGCCTAGCGGGAGCCGCCACAGATACGCAGTATTTT
few	TRBV27	TRBJ2-5	NA	CASNRLGETQYF	TGTGCCAGCAACCGTTTAGGGGAGACCCAGTACTTC
NA	TRBV2	TRBJ2-2	TRBD1	CASTGGDTGELFF	TGTGCCAGTACAGGGGGAGACACCGGGGAGCTGTTTTTT
NA	TRBV29-1	TRBJ2-1	NA	CSVWRRNEQFF	TGCAGCGTTTGGAGAAGAAATGAGCAGTTCTTC
NA	TRBV27	TRBJ1-2	NA	CASSPTGLNNYGYTF	TGTGCCAGCAGTCCAACAGGGCTCAATAACTATGGCTACACCTTC
NA	TRBV5-4	TRBJ2-7	NA	CASSPGGAEQYF	TGTGCCAGCAGCCCCGGTGGGGCCGAGCAGTACTTC
NA	TRBV28	TRBJ1-1	NA	CASSLGGTNTEAFF	TGTGCCAGCAGTTTAGGGGGGACGAACACTGAAGCTTTCTTT
few	TRBV14	TRBJ2-7	NA	CASSQEVVLFYEQYF	TGTGCCAGCAGCCAAGAAGTGGTTTTATTCTACGAGCAGTACTTC
NA	TRBV27	TRBJ2-7	NA	CASSPLRGEQYF	TGTGCCAGCAGCCCCCTCCGGGGAGAGCAGTACTTC
NA	TRBV29-1	TRBJ2-1	TRBD2	CSAQGYSGSNGNEQFF	TGCAGCGCACAGGGGTATAGCGGGAGTAATGGCAATGAGCAGTTCTTC
NA	TRBV29-1	TRBJ2-1	TRBD1	CSVLDREVF	TGCAGCGTCTTGGACAGGGAAGTCTTC
NA	TRBV7-8	TRBJ1-2	NA	CASSLENNYGYTF	TGTGCCAGCAGCCTGGAGAATAACTATGGCTACACCTTC
NA	TRBV7-3	TRBJ2-7	NA	CASSYGAGYYEQYF	TGTGCCAGCAGCTACGGGGCGGGTTACTACGAGCAGTACTTC
once	TRBV29-1	TRBJ1-2	NA	CSVTRDELYGYTF	TGCAGCGTCACGAGGGATGAATTGTATGGCTACACCTTC
once	TRBV19	TRBJ2-5	TRBD2	CASRPGLAGQETQYF	TGTGCCAGTCGACCGGGACTAGCGGGCCAAGAGACCCAGTACTTC
NA	TRBV5-4	TRBJ2-7	TRBD2	CASSLGLANYEQYF	TGTGCCAGCAGCTTGGGACTAGCGAACTACGAGCAGTACTTC
NA	TRBV4-1	TRBJ2-2	NA	CASSLQVGWQTNTGELFF	TGCGCCAGCAGCTTACAGGTCGGGTGGCAGACTAACACCGGGGAGCTGTTTTTT
few	TRBV9	TRBJ2-3	TRBD1	CASSATGVDSTDTQYF	TGTGCCAGCAGCGCAACAGGGGTGGATAGCACAGATACGCAGTATTTT
once	TRBV5-5	TRBJ2-3	NA	CASSVGSGAEDTQYF	TGTGCCAGCAGCGTCGGGTCAGGGGCTGAAGATACGCAGTATTTT
NA	TRBV27	TRBJ2-6	TRBD1	CASSSSGTGGSGANVLTF	TGTGCCAGCAGTTCTTCCGGGACAGGGGGCTCTGGGGCCAACGTCCTGACTTTC
NA	TRBV27	TRBJ2-1	TRBD1	CASSLGTGGYNEQFF	TGTGCCAGCAGTTTAGGGACAGGGGGCTACAATGAGCAGTTCTTC
NA	TRBV5-4	TRBJ1-5	NA	CASSLAGGQPQHF	TGTGCCAGCAGCTTGGCCGGGGGTCAGCCCCAGCATTTT
NA	TRBV29-1	TRBJ2-7	NA	CSVEGTYEQYF	TGCAGCGTTGAAGGGACCTACGAGCAGTACTTC
NA	TRBV30	TRBJ2-7	TRBD1	CAWRWDRDYEQYF	TGTGCCTGGCGATGGGACAGGGACTACGAGCAGTACTTC
few	TRBV28	TRBJ2-7	TRBD2	CASSLVLAGTYEQYF	TGTGCCAGCAGTTTAGTACTAGCGGGGACCTACGAGCAGTACTTC
NA	TRBV4-1	TRBJ1-5	NA	CASSQHNSNQPQHF	TGCGCCAGCAGCCAACATAATAGCAATCAGCCCCAGCATTTT
NA	TRBV5-5	TRBJ2-2	TRBD1	CASSLVPGTENTGELFF	TGTGCCAGCAGCTTGGTTCCCGGGACAGAGAACACCGGGGAGCTGTTTTTT
NA	TRBV4-1	TRBJ2-7	TRBD1	CASSQRDSNYEQYF	TGCGCCAGCAGCCAAAGGGACAGCAACTACGAGCAGTACTTC
NA	TRBV7-6	TRBJ2-7	TRBD2	CASSLDRGGGYEQYF	TGTGCCAGCAGCTTAGATCGGGGGGGTGGATACGAGCAGTACTTC
NA	TRBV27	TRBJ2-5	NA	CASSLGSNTKTQYF	TGTGCCAGCAGTTTGGGGAGCAATACAAAGACCCAGTACTTC
NA	TRBV4-1	TRBJ2-1	TRBD1	CASSPDRGSCWSYNEQFF	TGCGCCAGCAGCCCGGACAGGGGATCGTGTTGGTCCTACAATGAGCAGTTCTTC
NA	TRBV11-3	TRBJ2-2	TRBD2	CASSASPSGSGPGELFF	TGTGCCAGCAGCGCCTCCCCTAGCGGGAGTGGGCCCGGGGAGCTGTTTTTT
few	TRBV10-3	TRBJ2-3	NA	CAISESKQVPNTDTQYF	TGTGCCATCAGTGAGTCGAAGCAGGTCCCCAACACAGATACGCAGTATTTT
NA	TRBV7-3	TRBJ2-1	TRBD1	CASSLGPDSGQGTFNEQFF	TGTGCCAGCAGCTTAGGTCCGGATTCTGGACAGGGGACCTTCAATGAGCAGTTCTTC
once	TRBV7-9	TRBJ2-1	TRBD1	CASTSETGMGHEQFF	TGTGCCAGCACTTCCGAGACAGGGATGGGACATGAGCAGTTCTTC
NA	TRBV4-3	TRBJ1-1	NA	CASSLGPLNTEAFF	TGCGCCAGCAGCCTGGGACCGTTGAACACTGAAGCTTTCTTT
NA	TRBV6-1	TRBJ1-1	NA	CASSAGTYAEAFF	TGTGCCAGCAGTGCAGGCACCTACGCTGAAGCTTTCTTT
once	TRBV23-1	TRBJ1-6	TRBD1	CASSKTGQGRVSYNSPLHF	TGCGCCAGCAGTAAAACGGGACAGGGAAGGGTCTCCTATAATTCACCCCTCCACTTT
NA	TRBV6-6	TRBJ2-7	NA	CASSSLPSGVGEQYF	TGTGCCAGCAGTTCCCTCCCCTCGGGGGTGGGCGAGCAGTACTTC
few	TRBV5-4	TRBJ2-2	NA	CASTTGVNTGELFF	TGTGCCAGCACAACCGGGGTAAACACCGGGGAGCTGTTTTTT
few	TRBV5-1	TRBJ2-1	NA	CASSLGAELLEQFF	TGCGCCAGCAGCTTGGGGGCAGAGCTGCTCGAGCAGTTCTTC
few	TRBV27	TRBJ2-1	NA	CASSSFNEQFF	TGTGCCAGCAGTTCCTTTAATGAGCAGTTCTTC
NA	TRBV27	TRBJ2-7	NA	CASSLGYEQYF	TGTGCCAGCAGTTTAGGGTACGAGCAGTACTTC
NA	TRBV5-1	TRBJ1-1	NA	CASSYYPDNQNTEAFF	TGCGCCAGCAGCTACTATCCGGACAACCAGAACACTGAAGCTTTCTTT
NA	TRBV11-2	TRBJ2-7	TRBD2	CASSLGSGDFYEQYF	TGTGCCAGCAGCTTAGGGAGCGGGGACTTCTACGAGCAGTACTTC
NA	TRBV5-4	TRBJ2-2	TRBD2	CASSAGLASTGELFF	TGTGCCAGCAGCGCGGGACTAGCCAGCACCGGGGAGCTGTTTTTT
NA	TRBV27	TRBJ2-7	TRBD2	CASSFLTGGPPEQYF	TGTGCCAGCAGTTTTCTAACGGGAGGGCCCCCCGAGCAGTACTTC